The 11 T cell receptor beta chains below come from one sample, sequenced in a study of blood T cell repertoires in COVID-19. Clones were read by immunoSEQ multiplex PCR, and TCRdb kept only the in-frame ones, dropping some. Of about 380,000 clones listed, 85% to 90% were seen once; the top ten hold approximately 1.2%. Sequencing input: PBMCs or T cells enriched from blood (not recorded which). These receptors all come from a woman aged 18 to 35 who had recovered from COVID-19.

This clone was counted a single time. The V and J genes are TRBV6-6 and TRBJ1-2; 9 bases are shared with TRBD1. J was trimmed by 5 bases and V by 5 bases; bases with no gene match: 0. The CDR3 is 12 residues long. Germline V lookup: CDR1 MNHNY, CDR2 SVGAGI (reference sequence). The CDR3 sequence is CASSGQGYGYTF. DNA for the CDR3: TGTGCCAGCAGTGGACAGGGGTATGGCTACACCTTC.

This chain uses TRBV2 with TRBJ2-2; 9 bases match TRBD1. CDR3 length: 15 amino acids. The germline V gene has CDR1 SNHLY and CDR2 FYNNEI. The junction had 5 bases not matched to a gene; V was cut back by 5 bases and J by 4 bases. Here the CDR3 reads CASSPGQGITGELFF. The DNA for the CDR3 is TGTGCCAGCAGTCCGGGACAGGGAATCACCGGGGAGCTGTTTTTT. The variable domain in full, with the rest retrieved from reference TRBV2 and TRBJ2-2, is EPEVTQTPSHQVTQMGQEVILRCVPISNHLYFYWYRQILGQKVEFLVSFYNNEISEKSEIFDDQFSVERPDGSNFTLKIRSTKLEDSAMYFCASSPGQGITGELFFGEGSRLTVL.

This chain's CDR3 is CASSQGIPSTLAGHSILRGYGYTF. The DNA of the CDR3 is TGTGCCAGCAGCCAAGGCATTCCCAGTACCTTAGCGGGACACAGTATTCTCCGAGGCTATGGCTACACCTTC. V gene TRBV3-1 (or the pseudogene TRBV3-2) combines with J gene TRBJ1-2; TRBD1 might be the D (6 bases). V lost 1 base and J lost 4, with 40 bases in between. The CDR3 covers 24 residues. The germline gives CDR1 LGHDT, CDR2 YNNKEL (reference sequence).

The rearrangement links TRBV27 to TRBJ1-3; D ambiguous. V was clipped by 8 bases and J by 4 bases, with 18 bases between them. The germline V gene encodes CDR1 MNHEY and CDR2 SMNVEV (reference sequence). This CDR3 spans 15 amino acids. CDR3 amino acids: CASAQSERPGNTIYF. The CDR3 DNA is TGTGCCAGCGCGCAATCAGAGCGACCGGGAAACACCATATATTTT.

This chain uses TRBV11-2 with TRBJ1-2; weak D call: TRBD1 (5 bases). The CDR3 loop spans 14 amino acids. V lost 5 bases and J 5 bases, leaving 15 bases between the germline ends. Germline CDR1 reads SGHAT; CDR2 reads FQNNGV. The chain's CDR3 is CASSNRRGPYGYTF. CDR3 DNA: TGTGCCAGCAGCAACCGGAGGGGCCCTTATGGCTACACCTTC. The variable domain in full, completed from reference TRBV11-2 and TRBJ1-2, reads EAGVAQSPRYKIIEKRQSVAFWCNPISGHATLYWYQQILGQGPKLLIQFQNNGVVDDSQLPKDRFSAERLKGVDSTLKIQPAKLEDSAVYLCASSNRRGPYGYTFGSGTRLTVV.

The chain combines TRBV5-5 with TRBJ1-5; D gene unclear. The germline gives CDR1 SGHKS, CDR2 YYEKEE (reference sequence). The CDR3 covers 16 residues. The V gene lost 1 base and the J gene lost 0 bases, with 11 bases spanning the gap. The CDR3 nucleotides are TGTGCCAGCAGCTTGTTCTGGGGAGATAGCAATCAGCCCCAGCATTTT. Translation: CASSLFWGDSNQPQHF.

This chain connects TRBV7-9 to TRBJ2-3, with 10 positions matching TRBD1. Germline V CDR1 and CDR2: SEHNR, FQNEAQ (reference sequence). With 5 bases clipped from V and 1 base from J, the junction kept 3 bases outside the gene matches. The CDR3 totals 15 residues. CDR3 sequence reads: CASSPGTGGTDTQYF. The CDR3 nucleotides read TGTGCCAGCAGCCCCGGGACAGGGGGCACAGATACGCAGTATTTT.

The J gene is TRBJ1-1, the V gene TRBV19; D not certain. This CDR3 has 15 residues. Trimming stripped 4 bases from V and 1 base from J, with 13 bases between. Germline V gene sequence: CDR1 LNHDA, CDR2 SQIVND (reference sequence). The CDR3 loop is CASSTSRGGNTEAFF. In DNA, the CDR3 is TGTGCCAGTAGTACCTCCCGCGGAGGGAACACTGAAGCTTTCTTT.

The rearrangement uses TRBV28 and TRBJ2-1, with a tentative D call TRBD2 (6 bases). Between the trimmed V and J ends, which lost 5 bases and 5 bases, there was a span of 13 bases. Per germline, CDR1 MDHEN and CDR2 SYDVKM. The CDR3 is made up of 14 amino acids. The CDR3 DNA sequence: TGTGCCAGCAGTCCATCGGGGGATAACAATGAGCAGTTCTTC. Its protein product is CASSPSGDNNEQFF.

CDR3 DNA: TGTGCCAGCAGACTAACAGGGTGGCAAACTAATGAAAAACTGTTTTTT. Its translation: CASRLTGWQTNEKLFF. This rearrangement joins TRBV2 to TRBJ1-4, with a weak D call TRBD1 (6 bases). Germline V gene data show CDR1 as SNHLY and CDR2 as FYNNEI. The CDR3 runs 16 residues. Trimming cost V 6 bases and J 1 base, with 15 bases left between them.

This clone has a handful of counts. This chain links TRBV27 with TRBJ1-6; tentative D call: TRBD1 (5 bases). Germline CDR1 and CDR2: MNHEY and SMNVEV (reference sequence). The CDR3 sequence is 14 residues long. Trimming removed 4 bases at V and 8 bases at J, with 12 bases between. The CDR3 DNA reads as TGTGCCAGCAGTTCCGACAGTTACCATTCACCCCTCCACTTT. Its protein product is CASSSDSYHSPLHF.